Described below is a single TCR beta chain sequence and its context. The entry originates in a study of blood T cell repertoires in COVID-19. Across the study: Sites across the United States, Italy and Spain contributed samples from acute and convalescent COVID-19.

Germline lookup yields CDR1 MNHNY and CDR2 SVGAGI (reference sequence). With V trimmed by 8 bases and J by 0 bases, 3 bases remained unmatched. The CDR3 covers 13 residues. Source study methods: Amplification with reference gene primers provided the estimates of nucleated cell counts. Measured with immunoSEQ multiplex PCR; TCRdb has only the in-frame clones, and not every one. V and J calls and clone size are those listed in that table; D and trimming were worked out from the DNA. The table has some 110,000 clones, about 80% seen once. The clonotype was recovered from a man between 60 and 70 years old with acute or convalescent COVID-19. Sequences were obtained from peripheral blood. V usage is TRBV6-6 and J usage is TRBJ1-1; 7 nucleotides line up with TRBD1. The CDR3 is CASPRGLNTEAFF. CDR3 coding DNA: TGTGCCAGCCCCAGGGGGTTGAACACTGAAGCTTTCTTT.